This passage covers 5 T cell receptor beta chains from one sample sequenced in a study of blood T cell repertoires in COVID-19 (dated by TCRdb to between 2020 and 2021). Libraries came from the immunoSEQ multiplex PCR assay. The clones in this table, taken by TCRdb from immuneACCESS, are in-frame only. Not every clone is retained; where verified, under half of the shortfall comes from an unresolved V gene, and the cause of the rest is unknown. This sample is represented by about 240,000 clones; approximately 83% of them were singletons. Together, the top ten hold roughly 10% of the sample. The material sequenced was peripheral blood. These receptors were taken from a woman at least 80 years old with acute or convalescent COVID-19.

The V call is TRBV7-9, the J call TRBJ2-5; 9 positions match TRBD1. The CDR3 is 14 amino acids. V lost 5 bases, J lost 3 bases, and 4 bases stayed unmatched. Germline V CDR1 and CDR2: SEHNR, FQNEAQ (reference sequence). The CDR3 sequence: CASSLWDREETQYF. The CDR3 nucleotides read TGTGCCAGCAGCCTGTGGGACAGGGAAGAGACCCAGTACTTC.

This clone was counted at least ten times. The V gene is TRBV9, the J gene TRBJ2-7; a possible D gene is TRBD1 (5 bases). V was trimmed by 1 base and J by 6 bases, leaving 14 bases between them. This CDR3 is built from 14 residues. Germline V CDR1 and CDR2: SGDLS, YYNGEE. For the CDR3, the DNA is TGTGCCAGCAGCGTAAGGGGCGACTTGGGCGAGCAGTACTTC. Amino acids: CASSVRGDLGEQYF.

This chain uses TRBV10-3 with TRBJ2-2; D is perhaps TRBD1 (6 bases). The ends were cut back, 4 bases at V and 2 bases at J, with 11 bases in the middle. Germline CDR1 reads ENHRY; CDR2 reads SYGVKD. CDR3 length equals 15 residues. The CDR3 region has the DNA TGTGCCATCAGTGGGGACACGCTTAACACCGGGGAGCTGTTTTTT. The encoded protein is CAISGDTLNTGELFF.

This chain links TRBV19 with TRBJ1-3; 8 bases align to TRBD1. After removal of 9 bases from V and 4 bases from J, the junction contained 8 bases not matched to a gene. The CDR3 loop spans 14 amino acids. CDR1 and CDR2 (germline): LNHDA, SQIVND (reference sequence). In nucleotides, the CDR3 is TGTGCCAGCCAAGGACAGGGAGTAGGAAACACCATATATTTT. This sequence encodes CASQGQGVGNTIYF.

The chain combines TRBV9 with TRBJ2-1; D is unresolved. This CDR3 spans 13 amino acids. Germline V gene sequence: CDR1 SGDLS, CDR2 YYNGEE. V was trimmed by 0 bases and J by 7 bases, leaving 8 bases between them. In nucleotides, the CDR3 is TGTGCCAGCAGCGTAGCTGCAGAAAATGAGCAGTTCTTC. Protein product: CASSVAAENEQFF.